One sample yielded the 21 T cell receptor beta chains listed below, sequenced in a study of T cells after yellow fever vaccination. TCRdb ran MiXCR on the 5' RACE reads and lists one entry per CDR3 protein. The repertoire holds some 600,000 distinct CDR3 sequences, roughly 12% seen once, with more than 12% in the top ten. The material sequenced was PBMCs, taken on the day of the yellow fever booster vaccination. These receptors originate from a young man who received the YFV17D yellow fever vaccine.

The V call is TRBV6-5, the J call TRBJ2-4; tentative D call: TRBD2 (5 bases). This CDR3 has 17 residues. The germline V and J ends were trimmed by 0 bases and 0 bases, with 12 bases remaining between them. Germline V gene sequence: CDR1 MNHEY, CDR2 SVGAGI. The CDR3 here is CASSYSPRGLAKNIQYF. The CDR3 bases are TGTGCCAGCAGTTACTCTCCTCGGGGATTAGCCAAAAACATTCAGTACTTC.

This clonotype has just a few counts. This sequence joins TRBV10-3 and TRBJ2-6; 11 nucleotides agree with TRBD2. This CDR3 contains 19 residues. The V segment lost 2 bases and the J segment 0 bases; nucleotides outside the gene matches: 6. From germline, CDR1 is ENHRY and CDR2 SYGVKD. The CDR3: CAISETGTSGNSGANVLTF. The CDR3 DNA is TGTGCCATCAGTGAGACCGGGACTAGCGGTAACTCTGGGGCCAACGTCCTGACTTTC.

The chain is built from TRBV7-2 and TRBJ2-7, with a possible D match to TRBD2 (5 bases). Per germline, CDR1 SGHTA and CDR2 FQGNSA. CDR3 length: 15 amino acids. Trimming removed 5 bases at V and 5 bases at J, with 19 bases between. The CDR3 here is CASSPRLTGMDEQYF. CDR3 sequence (DNA): TGTGCCAGCAGCCCCCGCCTAACGGGGATGGACGAGCAGTACTTC.

V is TRBV29-1 and J is TRBJ2-5; no clear D gene. V was pared by 4 bases and J by 4 bases, with 16 bases between. Germline lookup yields CDR1 SQVTM and CDR2 ANQGSEA. The CDR3 runs to 14 residues. In DNA form, the CDR3 reads TGCAGCGTTGGATATGGGCACCCCGGAGAGACCCAGTACTTC. Its protein is CSVGYGHPGETQYF.

This clonotype was counted a few times. The chain employs TRBV20-1 and TRBJ2-3; perhaps TRBD2 as D (6 bases). This CDR3 region has 14 residues. Trimming took 4 bases from V and 2 from J, leaving 13 bases between them. Per the germline V gene, CDR1 is DFQATT and CDR2 is SNEGSKA (reference sequence). CDR3 sequence: CSAMAVAATDTQYF. The CDR3 nucleotides are TGCAGTGCTATGGCGGTAGCGGCCACAGATACGCAGTATTTT.

This sequence joins TRBV29-1 and TRBJ2-3; D gene ambiguous. The V end lost 7 bases, the J end lost 6 bases, and 11 bases lay between the germline ends. The CDR3 is 11 amino acids. Per the germline V gene, CDR1 is SQVTM and CDR2 is ANQGSEA. CDR3 in DNA: TGCAGCGCGCTCGGCCTCGATACGCAGTATTTT. Translating it yields CSALGLDTQYF.

Many counts were recorded for this clonotype. This chain links TRBV12-3 or TRBV12-4 with TRBJ2-6; D unclear. Trimming took off 3 bases at V and 0 bases at J, with 0 bases between the two ends. The CDR3 sequence is 13 residues long. As DNA, the CDR3 is TGTGCCAGCAGTTTCTCTGGGGCCAACGTCCTGACTTTC. Amino acid sequence: CASSFSGANVLTF.

This clonotype has a handful of counts. V and J are TRBV11-2 and TRBJ1-6; D gene unclear. Trimming stripped 6 bases from V and 2 bases from J, with 17 bases between. From germline, CDR1 is SGHAT and CDR2 FQNNGV. This CDR3 spans 17 amino acids. The CDR3, as DNA: TGTGCCAGCAGTTCGAGAGAGGTGGTTACCTATAATTCACCCCTCCACTTT. Amino acid sequence: CASSSREVVTYNSPLHF.

This clonotype was seen more than once but under ten times. The genes are TRBV2 and TRBJ2-5; TRBD1 agrees at 11 bases. Trimming took 8 bases from V and 5 from J; bases not matched to a gene: 7. CDR1 and CDR2 from the germline V gene are SNHLY and FYNNEI. CDR3 length equals 14 residues. CDR3 sequence reads: CASGGDRGMETQYF. As DNA, the CDR3 is TGTGCCAGCGGGGGGGACAGGGGGATGGAGACCCAGTACTTC.

The chain combines TRBV9 with TRBJ2-7; 8 bases match TRBD1. CDR1 is SGDLS and CDR2 is YYNGEE in the germline V gene. This CDR3 region has 14 residues. Trimming took 4 bases from V and 6 from J; bases not matched to a gene: 9. DNA of the CDR3: TGTGCCAGCAGCACCCTGGACAGGGCCCTCGAGCAGTACTTC. Protein sequence: CASSTLDRALEQYF.

The rearrangement uses TRBV5-4 and TRBJ2-7; TRBD2 is a possible D gene (5 bases). This CDR3 region has 15 residues. Germline-derived CDR1 and CDR2 are SGHNT and YYREEE (reference sequence). Between the trimmed V and J ends, which lost 0 bases and 0 bases, there was a span of 10 bases. CDR3 nucleotides: TGTGCCAGCAGCTTGGAGGGAGCTAGCTCCTACGAGCAGTACTTC. It is translated as CASSLEGASSYEQYF.

The V gene is TRBV5-5, the J gene TRBJ1-5; 8 bases map to TRBD1. CDR1 is SGHKS and CDR2 is YYEKEE in the germline V gene (reference sequence). The CDR3 is made up of 15 amino acids. Trimming cost V 1 base and J 3 bases; bases outside gene matches: 3. The CDR3 nucleotides are TGTGCCAGCAGCTTGTGGACAGGGTACAATCAGCCCCAGCATTTT. Protein product: CASSLWTGYNQPQHF.

This clonotype came up a few times. This chain joins TRBV24-1 and TRBJ2-3; no firm D call. The CDR3 is made up of 12 amino acids. The germline V gene encodes CDR1 KGHDR and CDR2 SFDVKD. V was clipped by 9 bases and J by 2 bases, with 8 bases between them. The CDR3 spells CATGGNTDTQYF. As DNA, the CDR3 is TGTGCCACCGGTGGAAACACAGATACGCAGTATTTT.

The chain has TRBV3-1 and TRBJ1-4, with D unclear. V lost 3 bases and J lost 7, with 18 bases in between. CDR1 LGHDT and CDR2 YNNKEL come from the germline V gene (reference sequence). This CDR3 is built from 16 residues. The CDR3 DNA follows: TGTGCCAGCAGCCAGACGTCATTCTCGCCGGGTGAAAAACTGTTTTTT. Translated: CASSQTSFSPGEKLFF.

The chain joins TRBV20-1 to TRBJ2-7, with 12 bases fitting TRBD1. Germline loops: CDR1 DFQATT, CDR2 SNEGSKA (reference sequence). The CDR3 is made up of 13 amino acids. The J segment lost 5 bases and the V segment lost 3 bases, leaving 2 bases of the junction unmatched. The CDR3 DNA is TGCAGTGCTAGGGGGACAGGGGGCGACGAGCAGTACTTC. This translates into CSARGTGGDEQYF.

This clonotype was picked up a small number of times. CDR3 loop: CASRGLDSTDTQYF. The CDR3 coding sequence is TGTGCCAGCAGGGGACTGGATAGCACAGATACGCAGTATTTT. The rearrangement joins TRBV6-1 to TRBJ2-3; D is possibly TRBD2 (6 bases). The CDR3 covers 14 residues. In germline, CDR1 is MNHNS, CDR2 SASEGT. V lost 6 bases to trimming and J lost 0 bases, with 10 bases between them.

This chain links TRBV20-1 with TRBJ2-1; TRBD2 agrees at 10 bases. The CDR3 runs to 15 residues. The ends lost 5 bases at V and 10 bases at J; junction bases unmatched: 14. Germline V gene lookup returns CDR1 DFQATT and CDR2 SNEGSKA (reference sequence). The CDR3 loop is CSAGLLAGASGEQFF. The CDR3 nucleotides read TGCAGTGCTGGCCTCCTAGCGGGAGCTTCAGGGGAGCAGTTCTTC.

This clonotype occurred a few times. V gene TRBV28 combines with J gene TRBJ2-5, with 8 positions matching TRBD2. There are 16 residues in the CDR3. Germline lookup yields CDR1 MDHEN and CDR2 SYDVKM. The J segment lost 4 bases and the V segment lost 7 bases, leaving 14 bases of the junction unmatched. The CDR3 region is CASIREGTSLGETQYF. The DNA for the CDR3 is TGTGCCAGCATCCGGGAGGGTACTAGTCTTGGAGAGACCCAGTACTTC.

This clonotype appeared a few times. The V gene is TRBV7-6, the J gene TRBJ2-7; the match to TRBD2 covers 12 bases. Germline-derived CDR1 and CDR2 are SGHVS and FNYEAQ. J was trimmed by 5 bases and V by 0 bases; bases with no gene match: 8. This CDR3 has 17 amino acids. The CDR3 region is CASSLAPPTSGSNEQYF. The DNA of the CDR3 is TGTGCCAGCAGCTTAGCCCCACCGACTAGCGGGAGTAACGAGCAGTACTTC.

This clonotype has more than one count but fewer than ten. The rearrangement links TRBV25-1 to TRBJ2-1; 7 positions match TRBD2. This CDR3 is built from 15 residues. Germline-derived CDR1 and CDR2 are MGHDK and SYGVNS. The junction had 11 bases not matched to a gene; V was cut back by 3 bases and J by 9 bases. DNA for the CDR3: TGTGCCAGCAGTGAGCTTGCGGGAGTTGGTAGTGAGCAGTTCTTC. This gives the protein CASSELAGVGSEQFF.

This clonotype came up a few times. This chain joins TRBV7-9 and TRBJ1-2, with D unresolved. The germline V and J ends were trimmed by 3 bases and 7 bases, with 6 bases remaining between them. CDR3 length: 11 residues. The germline V gene encodes CDR1 SEHNR and CDR2 FQNEAQ (reference sequence). CDR3 sequence (DNA): TGTGCCAGCAGCTTTTTGGGTGGCTACACCTTC. Residues: CASSFLGGYTF.